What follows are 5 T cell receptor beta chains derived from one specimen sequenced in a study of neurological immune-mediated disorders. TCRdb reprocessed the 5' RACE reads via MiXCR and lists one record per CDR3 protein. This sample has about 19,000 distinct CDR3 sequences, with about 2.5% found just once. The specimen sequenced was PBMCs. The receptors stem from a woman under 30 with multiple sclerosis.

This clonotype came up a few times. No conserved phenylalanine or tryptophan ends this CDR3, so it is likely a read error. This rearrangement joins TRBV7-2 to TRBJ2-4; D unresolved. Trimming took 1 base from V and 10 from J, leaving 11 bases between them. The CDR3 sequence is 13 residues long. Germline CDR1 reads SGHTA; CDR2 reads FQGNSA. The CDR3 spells CASSLDSPLIQYC. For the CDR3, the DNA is TGTGCCAGCAGCTTAGACAGCCCCCTTATTCAGTACTGC.

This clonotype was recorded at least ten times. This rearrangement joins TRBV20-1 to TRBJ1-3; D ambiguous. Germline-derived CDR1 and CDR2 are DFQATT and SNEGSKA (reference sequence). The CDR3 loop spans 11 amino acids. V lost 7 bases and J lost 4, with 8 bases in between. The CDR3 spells CSGLRGNTIYF. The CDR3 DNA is TGCAGTGGACTTAGGGGAAACACCATATATTTT.

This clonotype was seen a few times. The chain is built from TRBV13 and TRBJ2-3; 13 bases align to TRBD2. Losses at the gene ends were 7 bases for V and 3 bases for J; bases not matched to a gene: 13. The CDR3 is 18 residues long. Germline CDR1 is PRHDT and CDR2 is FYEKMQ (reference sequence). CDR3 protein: CASNQLAGGPGRTDTQYF. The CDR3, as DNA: TGTGCCAGCAACCAACTAGCGGGAGGGCCAGGGAGGACAGATACGCAGTATTTT.

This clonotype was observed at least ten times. CDR3 protein: CASSLAWDEQYV. The CDR3 DNA reads as TGTGCCAGCAGTTTAGCCTGGGACGAGCAGTACGTC. V gene TRBV12-3 or TRBV12-4 combines with J gene TRBJ2-7; D is uncertain. The CDR3 runs 12 residues. The V end was cut by 0 bases, the J end by 5 bases, with 5 bases between.

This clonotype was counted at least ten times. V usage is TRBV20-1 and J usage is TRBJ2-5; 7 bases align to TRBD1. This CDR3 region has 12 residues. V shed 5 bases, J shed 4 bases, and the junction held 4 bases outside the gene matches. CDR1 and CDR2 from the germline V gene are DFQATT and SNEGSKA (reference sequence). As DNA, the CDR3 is TGCAGTGCTCGACAGGGCGTAGAGACCCAGTACTTC. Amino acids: CSARQGVETQYF.